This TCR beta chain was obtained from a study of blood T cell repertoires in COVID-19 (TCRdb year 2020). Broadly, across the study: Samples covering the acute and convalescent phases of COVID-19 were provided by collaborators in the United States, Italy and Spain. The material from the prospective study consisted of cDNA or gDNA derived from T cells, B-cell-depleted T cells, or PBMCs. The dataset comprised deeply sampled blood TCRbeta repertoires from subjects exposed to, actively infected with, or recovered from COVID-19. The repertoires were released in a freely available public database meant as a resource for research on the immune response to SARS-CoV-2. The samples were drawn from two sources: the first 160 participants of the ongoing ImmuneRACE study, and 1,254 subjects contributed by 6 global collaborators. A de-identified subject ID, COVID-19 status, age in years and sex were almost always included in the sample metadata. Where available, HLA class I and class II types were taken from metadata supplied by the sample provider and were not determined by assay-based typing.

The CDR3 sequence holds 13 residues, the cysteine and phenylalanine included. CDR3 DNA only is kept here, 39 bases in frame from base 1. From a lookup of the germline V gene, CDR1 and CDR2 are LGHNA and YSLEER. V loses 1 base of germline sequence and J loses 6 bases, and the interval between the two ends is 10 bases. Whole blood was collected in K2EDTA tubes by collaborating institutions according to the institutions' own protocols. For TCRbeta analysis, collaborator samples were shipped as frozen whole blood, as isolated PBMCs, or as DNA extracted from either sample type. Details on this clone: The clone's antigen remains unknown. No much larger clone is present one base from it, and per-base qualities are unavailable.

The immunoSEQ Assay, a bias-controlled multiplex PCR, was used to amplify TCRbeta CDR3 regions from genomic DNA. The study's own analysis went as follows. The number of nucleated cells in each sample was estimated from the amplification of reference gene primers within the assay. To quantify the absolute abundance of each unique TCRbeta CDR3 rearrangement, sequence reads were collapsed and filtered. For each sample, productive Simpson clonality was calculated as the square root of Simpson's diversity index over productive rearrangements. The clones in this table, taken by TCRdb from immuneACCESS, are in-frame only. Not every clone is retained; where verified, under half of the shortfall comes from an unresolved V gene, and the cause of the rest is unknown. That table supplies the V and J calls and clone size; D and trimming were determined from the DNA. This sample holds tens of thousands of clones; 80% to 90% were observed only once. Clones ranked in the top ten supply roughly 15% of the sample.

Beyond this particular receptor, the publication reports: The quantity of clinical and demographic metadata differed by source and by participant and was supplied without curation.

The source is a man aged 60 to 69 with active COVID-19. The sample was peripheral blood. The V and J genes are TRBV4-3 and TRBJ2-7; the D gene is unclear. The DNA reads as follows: TGCGCCAGCAGCCAAGGGCAGTATGCCGAGCAGTACTTC. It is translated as CASSQGQYAEQYF.